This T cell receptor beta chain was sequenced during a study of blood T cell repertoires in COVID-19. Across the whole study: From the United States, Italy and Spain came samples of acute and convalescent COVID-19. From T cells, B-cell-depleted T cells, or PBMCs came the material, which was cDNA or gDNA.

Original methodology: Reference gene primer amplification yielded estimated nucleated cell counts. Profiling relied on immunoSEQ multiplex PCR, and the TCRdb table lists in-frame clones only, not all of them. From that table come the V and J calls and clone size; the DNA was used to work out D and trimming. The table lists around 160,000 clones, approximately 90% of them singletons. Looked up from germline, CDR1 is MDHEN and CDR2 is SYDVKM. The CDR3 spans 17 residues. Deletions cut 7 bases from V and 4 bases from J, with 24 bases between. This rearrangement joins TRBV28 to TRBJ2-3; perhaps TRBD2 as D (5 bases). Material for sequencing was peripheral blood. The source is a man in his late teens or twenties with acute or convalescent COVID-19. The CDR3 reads CASTIGKRTGVADTQYF. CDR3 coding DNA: TGTGCCAGCACTATAGGGAAGCGGACCGGGGTGGCAGATACGCAGTATTTT.